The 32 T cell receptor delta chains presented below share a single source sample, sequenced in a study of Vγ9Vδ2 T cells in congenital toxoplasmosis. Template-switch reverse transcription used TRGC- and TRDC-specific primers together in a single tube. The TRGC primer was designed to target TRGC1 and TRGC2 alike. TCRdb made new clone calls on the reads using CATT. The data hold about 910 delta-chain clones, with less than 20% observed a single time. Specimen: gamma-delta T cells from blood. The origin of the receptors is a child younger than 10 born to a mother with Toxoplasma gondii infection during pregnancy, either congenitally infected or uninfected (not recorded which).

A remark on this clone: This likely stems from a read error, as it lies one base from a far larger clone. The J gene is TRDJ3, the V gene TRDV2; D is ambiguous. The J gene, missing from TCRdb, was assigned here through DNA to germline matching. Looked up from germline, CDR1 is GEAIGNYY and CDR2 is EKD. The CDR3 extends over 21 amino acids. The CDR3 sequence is CASDRVSRGRGSSWDTRQMFF. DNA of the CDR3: TGTGCCAGTGACCGCGTGTCTAGGGGTCGCGGAAGCTCCTGGGACACCCGACAGATGTTTTTC.

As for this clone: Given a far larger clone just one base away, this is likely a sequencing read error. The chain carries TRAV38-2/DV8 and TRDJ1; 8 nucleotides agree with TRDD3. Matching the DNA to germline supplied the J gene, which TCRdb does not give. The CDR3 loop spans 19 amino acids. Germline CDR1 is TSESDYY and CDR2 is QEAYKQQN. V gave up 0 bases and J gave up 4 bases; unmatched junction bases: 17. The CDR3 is CAYRSAKWPAGDTGDKLIF. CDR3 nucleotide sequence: TGTGCTTATAGGAGCGCAAAATGGCCTGCCGGGGATACCGGCGATAAACTCATCTTT.

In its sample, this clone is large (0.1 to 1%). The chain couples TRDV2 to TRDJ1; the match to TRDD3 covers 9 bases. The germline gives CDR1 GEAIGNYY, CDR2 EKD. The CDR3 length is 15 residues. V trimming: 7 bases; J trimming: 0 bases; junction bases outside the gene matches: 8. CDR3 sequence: CACFTGGRYTDKLIF. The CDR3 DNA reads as TGTGCCTGCTTTACTGGGGGACGGTACACCGATAAACTCATCTTT.

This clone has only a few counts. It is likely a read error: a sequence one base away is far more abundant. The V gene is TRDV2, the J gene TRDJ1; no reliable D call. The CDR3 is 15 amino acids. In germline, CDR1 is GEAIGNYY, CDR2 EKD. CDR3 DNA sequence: TGTGCCTGTTACACCCTAGGTGGGACGGGGGATAAACTCATCTTT. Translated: CACYTLGGTGDKLIF.

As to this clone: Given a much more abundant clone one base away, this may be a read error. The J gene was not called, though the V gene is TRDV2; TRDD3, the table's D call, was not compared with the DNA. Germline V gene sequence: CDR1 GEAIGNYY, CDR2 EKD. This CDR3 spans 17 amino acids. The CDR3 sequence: CACDTVSSGGYTDKRIF. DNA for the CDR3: TGTGCCTGTGACACCGTTTCTTCTGGGGGATACACCGATAAACGCATCTTT.

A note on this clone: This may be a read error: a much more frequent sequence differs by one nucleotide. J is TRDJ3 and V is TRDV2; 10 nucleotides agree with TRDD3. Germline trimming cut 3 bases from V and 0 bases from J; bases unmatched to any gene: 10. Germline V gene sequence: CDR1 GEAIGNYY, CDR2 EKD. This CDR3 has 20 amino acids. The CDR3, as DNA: TGTGCCTGTGACTCTCTGGGGGATAGACCAAGCTCCTGGGACACCCGACAGATGTTTTTC. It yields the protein CACDSLGDRPSSWDTRQMFF.

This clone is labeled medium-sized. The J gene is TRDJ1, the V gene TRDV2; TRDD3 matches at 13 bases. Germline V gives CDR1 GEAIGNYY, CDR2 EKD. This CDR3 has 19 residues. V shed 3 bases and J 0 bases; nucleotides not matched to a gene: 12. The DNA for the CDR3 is TGTGCCTGTGACCCTCTACTGGGGGATACGCCAACCCACACCGATAAACTCATCTTT. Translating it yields CACDPLLGDTPTHTDKLIF.

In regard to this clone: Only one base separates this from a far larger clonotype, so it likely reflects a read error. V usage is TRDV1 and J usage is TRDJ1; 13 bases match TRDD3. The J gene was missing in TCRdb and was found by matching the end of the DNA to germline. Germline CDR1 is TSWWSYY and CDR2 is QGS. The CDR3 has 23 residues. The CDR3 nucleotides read TGTGCTCTTGGTGAACTTCCTAGCGCGCCGCTTGACTGGGGGATACGTTACACCGATAAACTCATCTTT. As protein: CALGELPSAPLDWGIRYTDKLIF.

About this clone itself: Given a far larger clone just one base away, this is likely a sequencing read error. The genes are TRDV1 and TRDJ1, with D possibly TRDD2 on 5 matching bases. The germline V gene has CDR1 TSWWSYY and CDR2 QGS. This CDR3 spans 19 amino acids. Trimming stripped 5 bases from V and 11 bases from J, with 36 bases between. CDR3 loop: CALGPRLLELPTIPRLLIF. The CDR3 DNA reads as TGTGCTCTTGGGCCTCGACTCCTAGAACTACCGACTATACCCCGGTTGCTCATCTTT.

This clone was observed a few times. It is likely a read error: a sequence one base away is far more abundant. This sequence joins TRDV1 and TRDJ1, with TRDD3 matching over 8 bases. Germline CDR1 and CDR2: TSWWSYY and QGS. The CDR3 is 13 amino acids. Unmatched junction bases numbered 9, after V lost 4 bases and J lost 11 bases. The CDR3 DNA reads TGTGCTCTTGGGGGACTGAACCTGGGGGAGCTCATCTTT. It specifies CALGGLNLGELIF.

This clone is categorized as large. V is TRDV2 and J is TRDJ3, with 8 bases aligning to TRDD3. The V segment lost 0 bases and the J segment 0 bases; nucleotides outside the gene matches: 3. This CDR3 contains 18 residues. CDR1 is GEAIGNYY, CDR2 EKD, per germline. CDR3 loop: CACDTAGGPSWDTRQMFF. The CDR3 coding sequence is TGTGCCTGTGACACCGCTGGGGGACCCTCCTGGGACACCCGACAGATGTTTTTC.

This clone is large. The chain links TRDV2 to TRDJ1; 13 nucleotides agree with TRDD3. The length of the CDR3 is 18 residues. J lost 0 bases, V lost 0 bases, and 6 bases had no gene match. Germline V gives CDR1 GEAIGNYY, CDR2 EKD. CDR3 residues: CACDTVLGDTSDTDKLIF. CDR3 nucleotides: TGTGCCTGTGACACCGTACTGGGGGATACGTCCGACACCGATAAACTCATCTTT.

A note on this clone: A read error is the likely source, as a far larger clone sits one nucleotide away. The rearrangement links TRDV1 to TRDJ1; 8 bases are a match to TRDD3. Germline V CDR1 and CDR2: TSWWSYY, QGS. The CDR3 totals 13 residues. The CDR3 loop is CALAELNLGELIF. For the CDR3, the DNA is TGTGCTCTTGCGGAACTGAACCTGGGGGAGCTCATCTTT.

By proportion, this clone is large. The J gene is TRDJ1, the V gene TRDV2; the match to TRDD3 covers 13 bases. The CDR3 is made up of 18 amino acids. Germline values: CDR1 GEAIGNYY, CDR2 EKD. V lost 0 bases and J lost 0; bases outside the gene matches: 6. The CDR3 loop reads CACDTAYWGIRYTDKLIF. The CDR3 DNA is TGTGCCTGTGACACCGCTTACTGGGGGATACGGTACACCGATAAACTCATCTTT.

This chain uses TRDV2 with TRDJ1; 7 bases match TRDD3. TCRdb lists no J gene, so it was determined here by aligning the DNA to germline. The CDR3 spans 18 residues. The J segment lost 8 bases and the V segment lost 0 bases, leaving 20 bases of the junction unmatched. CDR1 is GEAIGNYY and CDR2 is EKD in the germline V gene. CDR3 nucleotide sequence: TGTGCCTGTGACACCGTCGGGGAAAGACGAGGGATACCCCGAAAACTCATCTTT. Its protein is CACDTVGERRGIPRKLIF.

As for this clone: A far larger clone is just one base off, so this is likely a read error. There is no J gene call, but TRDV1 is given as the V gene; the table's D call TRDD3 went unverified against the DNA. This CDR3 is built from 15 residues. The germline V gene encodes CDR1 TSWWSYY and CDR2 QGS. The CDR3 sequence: CALGERYRSSDKPIF. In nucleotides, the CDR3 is TGTGCTCTTGGGGAACGCTATCGCTCCTCCGATAAACCCATCTTT.

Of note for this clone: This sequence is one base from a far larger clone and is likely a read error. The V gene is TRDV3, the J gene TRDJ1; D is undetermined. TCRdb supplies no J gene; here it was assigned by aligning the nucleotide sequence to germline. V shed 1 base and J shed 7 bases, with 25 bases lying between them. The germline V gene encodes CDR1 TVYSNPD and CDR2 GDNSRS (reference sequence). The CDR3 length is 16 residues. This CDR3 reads CAFKVTTPFGDGKLIF. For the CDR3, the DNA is TGTGCCTTTAAGGTTACCACCCCTTTCGGAGACGGTAAACTCATCTTT.

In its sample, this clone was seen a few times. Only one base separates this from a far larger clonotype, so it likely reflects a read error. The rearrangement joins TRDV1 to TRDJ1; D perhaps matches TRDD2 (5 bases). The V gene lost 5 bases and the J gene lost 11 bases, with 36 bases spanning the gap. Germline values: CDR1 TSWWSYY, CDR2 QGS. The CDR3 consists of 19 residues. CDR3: CALGPQLLELPTIPRSLIF. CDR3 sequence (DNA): TGTGCTCTTGGGCCTCAACTCCTAGAACTACCGACTATACCCCGGTCGCTCATCTTT.

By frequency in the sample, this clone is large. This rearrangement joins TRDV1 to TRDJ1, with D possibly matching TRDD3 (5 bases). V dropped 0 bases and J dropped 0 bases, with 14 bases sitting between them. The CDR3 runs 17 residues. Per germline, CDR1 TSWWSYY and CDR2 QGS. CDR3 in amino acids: CALGELGGIQYTDKLIF. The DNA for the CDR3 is TGTGCTCTTGGGGAACTAGGAGGGATCCAGTACACCGATAAACTCATCTTT.

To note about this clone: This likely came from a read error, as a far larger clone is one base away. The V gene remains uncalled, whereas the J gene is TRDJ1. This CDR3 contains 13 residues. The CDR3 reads CSVPTLYTDKLIF. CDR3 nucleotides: TGCTCTGTCCCCACCTTGTACACCGATAAACTCATCTTT.

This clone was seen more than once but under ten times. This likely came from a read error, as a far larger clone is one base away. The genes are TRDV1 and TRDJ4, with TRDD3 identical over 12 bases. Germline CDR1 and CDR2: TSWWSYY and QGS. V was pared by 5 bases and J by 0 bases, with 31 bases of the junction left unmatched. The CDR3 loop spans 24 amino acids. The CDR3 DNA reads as TGTGCTCTTGGGCCCAGACAGGTACTTCCCTTAACTGGGGGATACATGGGGGTGACCAGACCCCTGATCTTT. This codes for CALGPRQVLPLTGGYMGVTRPLIF.

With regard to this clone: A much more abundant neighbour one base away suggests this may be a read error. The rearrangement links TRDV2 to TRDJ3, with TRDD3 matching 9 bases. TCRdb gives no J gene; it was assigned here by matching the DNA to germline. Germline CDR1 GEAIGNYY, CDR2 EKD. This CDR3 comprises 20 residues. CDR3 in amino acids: CACDTLTGGQTPWDTRQMFF. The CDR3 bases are TGTGCCTGTGACACGCTCACTGGGGGACAAACCCCCTGGGACACCCGGCAGATGTTTTTC.

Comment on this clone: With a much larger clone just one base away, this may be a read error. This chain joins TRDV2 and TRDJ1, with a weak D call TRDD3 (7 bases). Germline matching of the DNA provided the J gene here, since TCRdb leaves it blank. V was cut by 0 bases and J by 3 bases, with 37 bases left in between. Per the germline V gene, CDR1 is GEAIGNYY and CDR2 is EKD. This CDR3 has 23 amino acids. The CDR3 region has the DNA TGTGCCTGTGACACCCTTCCTCCACCGATACTGGGGAACTCACCCAGGCGGTCCGATAAACTCATCTTT. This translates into CACDTLPPPILGNSPRRSDKLIF.

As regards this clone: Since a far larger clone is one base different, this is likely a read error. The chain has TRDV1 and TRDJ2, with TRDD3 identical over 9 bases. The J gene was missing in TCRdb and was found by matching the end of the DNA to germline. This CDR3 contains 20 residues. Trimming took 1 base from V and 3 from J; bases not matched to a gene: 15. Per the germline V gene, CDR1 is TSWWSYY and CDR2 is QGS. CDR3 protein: CALGEPLHTGGTLMTAQLFF. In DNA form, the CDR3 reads TGTGCTCTTGGGGAACCCCTTCACACTGGGGGAACTCTGATGACAGCACAACTCTTCTTT.

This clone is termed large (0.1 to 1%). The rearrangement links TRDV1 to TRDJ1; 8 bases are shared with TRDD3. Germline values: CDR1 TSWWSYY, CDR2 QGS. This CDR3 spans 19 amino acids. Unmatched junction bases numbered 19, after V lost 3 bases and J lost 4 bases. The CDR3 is CALGDRRLSSYGGYDKLIF. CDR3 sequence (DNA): TGTGCTCTTGGGGACCGCAGGTTGTCCTCCTACGGGGGATACGATAAACTCATCTTT.

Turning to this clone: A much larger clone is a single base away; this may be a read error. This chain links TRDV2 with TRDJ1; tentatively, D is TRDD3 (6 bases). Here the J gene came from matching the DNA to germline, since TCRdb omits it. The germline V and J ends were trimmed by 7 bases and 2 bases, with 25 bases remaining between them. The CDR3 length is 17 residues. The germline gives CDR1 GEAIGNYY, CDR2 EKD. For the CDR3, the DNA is TGTGCCTGCTCTACGGTCCTGGGGAAGGGGCAGACCGATAAACTCATCTTT. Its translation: CACSTVLGKGQTDKLIF.

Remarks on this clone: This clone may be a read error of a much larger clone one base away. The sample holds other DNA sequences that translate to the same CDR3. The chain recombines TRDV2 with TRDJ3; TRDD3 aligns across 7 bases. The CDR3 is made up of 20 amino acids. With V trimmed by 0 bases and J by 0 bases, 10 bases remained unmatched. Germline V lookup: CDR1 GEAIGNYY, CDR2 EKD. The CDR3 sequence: CACDTVSNWGSSWDTRQMFF. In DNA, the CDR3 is TGTGCCTGTGACACCGTTTCCAACTGGGGAAGCTCCTGGGACACCCGACAGATGTTTTTC.

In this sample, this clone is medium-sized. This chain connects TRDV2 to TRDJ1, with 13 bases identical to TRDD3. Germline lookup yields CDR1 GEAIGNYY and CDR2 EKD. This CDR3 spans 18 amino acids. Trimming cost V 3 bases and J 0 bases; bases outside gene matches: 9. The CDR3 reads CACDGLLGDTPNTDKLIF. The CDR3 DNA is TGTGCCTGTGACGGCCTACTGGGGGATACGCCTAACACCGATAAACTCATCTTT.

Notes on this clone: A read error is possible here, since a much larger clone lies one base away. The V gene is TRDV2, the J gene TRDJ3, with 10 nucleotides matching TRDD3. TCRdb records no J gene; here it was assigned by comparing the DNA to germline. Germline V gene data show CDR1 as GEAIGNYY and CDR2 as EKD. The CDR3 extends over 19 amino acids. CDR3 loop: CASDTVRGIRSWDTRQMFF. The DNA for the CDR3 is TGTGCCAGTGACACCGTAAGGGGGATACGCTCCTGGGACACCCGACAGATGTTTTTC.

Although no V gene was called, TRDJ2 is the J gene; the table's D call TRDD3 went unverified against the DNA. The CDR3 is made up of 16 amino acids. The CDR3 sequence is CAIQTGGYPLTAQLFF. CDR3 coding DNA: TGTGCCATCCAGACTGGGGGATACCCCTTGACAGCACAACTCTTCTTT.

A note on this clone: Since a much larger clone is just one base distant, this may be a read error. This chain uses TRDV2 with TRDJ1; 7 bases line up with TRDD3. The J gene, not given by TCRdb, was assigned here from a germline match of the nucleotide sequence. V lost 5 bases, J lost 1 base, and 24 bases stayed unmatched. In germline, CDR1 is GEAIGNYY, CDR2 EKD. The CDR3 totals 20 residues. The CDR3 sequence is CACVRKPPHWGYGRTDKLIF. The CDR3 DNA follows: TGTGCCTGTGTCCGAAAACCTCCACACTGGGGATATGGCCGCACCGATAAACTCATCTTT.

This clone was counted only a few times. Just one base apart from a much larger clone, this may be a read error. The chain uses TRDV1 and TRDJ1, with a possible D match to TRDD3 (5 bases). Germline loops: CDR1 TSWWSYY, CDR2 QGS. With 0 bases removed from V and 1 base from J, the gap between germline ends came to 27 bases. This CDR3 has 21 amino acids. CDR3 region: CALGELRRVPDWRRFTDKLIF. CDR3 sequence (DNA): TGTGCTCTTGGGGAACTTCGAAGGGTTCCAGACTGGCGGAGGTTCACCGATAAACTCATCTTT.